A single sample is the source of the 25 T cell receptor beta chains below, sequenced in a study of beta chain features in type 1 diabetes. As every portion of the isolated RNA was reverse transcribed, the sequencing read expressed TCRB transcripts. Profiled with immunoSEQ multiplex PCR; TCRdb holds only in-frame clones, not every one. The repertoire includes under 400,000 clones, approximately 15% of them detected once, and over 5% sits in the top ten. The sequencing input was central memory CD4+ T cells from blood. The receptors derive from a man younger than 45 in good health.

In its sample, this clone was seen a few times. Different DNA sequences within this sample yield the same CDR3. The rearrangement joins TRBV9 to TRBJ2-1; D unclear. The CDR3 is 14 amino acids. Trimming shortened V by 0 bases and J by 7 bases, and 11 bases separated the two germline ends. From germline, CDR1 is SGDLS and CDR2 YYNGEE. The CDR3 sequence is CASSVESVRNEQFF. The DNA for the CDR3 is TGTGCCAGCAGCGTAGAGAGCGTTAGGAATGAGCAGTTCTTC.

This clone showed up just a few times. The chain is built from TRBV4-2 and TRBJ2-2; TRBD2 matches 11 bases. The germline gives CDR1 LGHNA, CDR2 YNFKEQ. CDR3 length: 17 amino acids. V was clipped by 0 bases and J by 5 bases; unmatched bases: 5. In nucleotides, the CDR3 is TGTGCCAGCAGCCAAGATTATAGCGGGAGGGTTACCGGGGAGCTGTTTTTT. Its protein is CASSQDYSGRVTGELFF.

This clone was counted many times. Other DNA sequences in this sample translate to the same CDR3. The chain recombines TRBV18 with TRBJ1-2, with D perhaps matching TRBD1 (6 bases). Germline V gene data show CDR1 as KGHSH and CDR2 as LQKENI. The CDR3 length is 14 residues. V was pared by 3 bases and J by 3 bases, with 11 bases between. Here the CDR3 DNA reads TGTGCCAGCTCACCTGGATCAGGGGACTATGGCTACACCTTC. This sequence encodes CASSPGSGDYGYTF.

This clone was seen only a few times. The chain combines TRBV7-2 with TRBJ2-2; D gene unclear. The V gene lost 2 bases and the J gene lost 1 base, with 8 bases spanning the gap. Germline V lookup: CDR1 SGHTA, CDR2 FQGNSA. CDR3 length: 15 residues. CDR3 protein: CASSLSLENTGELFF. Written as DNA, the CDR3 is TGTGCCAGCAGCTTATCTCTCGAGAACACCGGGGAGCTGTTTTTT.

There are many counts of this clone. The rearrangement links TRBV7-2 to TRBJ2-5, with 8 bases matching TRBD1. The CDR3 totals 15 residues. V was clipped by 1 base and J by 0 bases; unmatched bases: 1. CDR1 and CDR2 from the germline V gene are SGHTA and FQGNSA. The CDR3 region has the DNA TGTGCCAGCAGCTTAGGACAGGGGTACCAAGAGACCCAGTACTTC. Its translation is CASSLGQGYQETQYF.

At least ten counts were recorded for this clone. The V and J genes are TRBV29-1 and TRBJ2-7; 9 bases are a match to TRBD1. CDR1 is SQVTM, CDR2 ANQGSEA, per germline. V dropped 3 bases and J dropped 4; count of bases not matched to a gene: 10. There are 15 residues in the CDR3. CDR3 in DNA: TGCAGCGTTGAGAAGGACAGGGGCGGTGGGTACGAGCAGTACGTC. It is translated as CSVEKDRGGGYEQYV.

This clone has at least ten counts. V is TRBV27 and J is TRBJ2-2, with 7 bases matching TRBD2. Germline V gene lookup returns CDR1 MNHEY and CDR2 SMNVEV (reference sequence). V dropped 3 bases and J dropped 4; count of bases not matched to a gene: 5. CDR3 size: 15 residues. The CDR3 spells CASSLEGEGTGELFF. CDR3 nucleotide sequence: TGTGCCAGCAGTTTGGAAGGGGAGGGCACCGGGGAGCTGTTTTTT.

This clone was seen only a few times. This chain uses TRBV7-9 with TRBJ2-2; the D gene is possibly TRBD2 (6 bases). The germline CDR1 and CDR2 sequences are SEHNR and FQNEAQ (reference sequence). This CDR3 is built from 15 residues. V was clipped by 2 bases and J by 1 base, with 8 bases between them. The CDR3 nucleotides read TGTGCCAGCAGCTTACCGGGACTGAACACCGGGGAGCTGTTTTTT. Translated: CASSLPGLNTGELFF.

The rearrangement links TRBV5-1 to TRBJ2-5, with D possibly TRBD1 on 6 matching bases. CDR1 is SGHRS, CDR2 YFSETQ, per germline. This CDR3 has 14 residues. Trimming took 4 bases from V and 2 from J, leaving 12 bases between them. The CDR3 DNA is TGCGCCAGCAGCCCGACACAGGGTCAAGAGACCCAGTACTTC. This gives the protein CASSPTQGQETQYF.

This clone has only a few counts. The likely explanation is a read error, given a far larger clone one base away. This sample also contains other DNA sequences that code for the same CDR3. J is TRBJ2-7 and V is TRBV5-4; D call uncertain. Germline V CDR1 and CDR2: SGHNT, YYREEE (reference sequence). The CDR3 consists of 13 residues. Trimming stripped 4 bases from V and 4 bases from J, with 12 bases between. CDR3 loop: CASSQRLQYEQYF. As DNA, the CDR3 is TGTGCCAGCAGCCAAAGGTTACAGTACGAGCAGTACTTC.

The chain recombines TRBV7-9 with TRBJ2-1, with 8 positions matching TRBD1. Germline CDR1 reads SEHNR; CDR2 reads FQNEAQ (reference sequence). The CDR3 consists of 13 residues. Here the CDR3 reads CFIETGGYNEQFF. In DNA form, the CDR3 reads TGTTTTATAGAAACAGGGGGGTACAATGAGCAGTTCTTC.

The chain combines TRBV27 with TRBJ2-7; a weak D match, TRBD2 (6 bases). Germline CDR1 reads MNHEY; CDR2 reads SMNVEV (reference sequence). V lost 2 bases to trimming and J lost 0 bases, with 17 bases between them. There are 17 residues in the CDR3. CDR3 sequence (DNA): TGTGCCAGCAGTTTACCGCTAATTGGGACTGACTCCTACGAGCAGTACGTC. This gives the protein CASSLPLIGTDSYEQYV.

This clone occurred a few times. The V gene is TRBV7-9, the J gene TRBJ1-5, with a possible D match to TRBD1 (5 bases). V lost 5 bases to trimming and J lost 5 bases, with 10 bases between them. CDR3 size: 13 residues. Germline V gene lookup returns CDR1 SEHNR and CDR2 FQNEAQ (reference sequence). The CDR3 loop reads CASSLLGDQPQHF. The CDR3 nucleotides read TGTGCCAGCAGCCTCTTAGGGGATCAGCCCCAGCATTTT. Combining the CDR3 with reference TRBV7-9 and TRBJ1-5 gives the whole variable domain DTGVSQNPRHKITKRGQNVTFRCDPISEHNRLYWYRQTLGQGPEFLTYFQNEAQLEKSRLLSDRFSAERPKGSFSTLEIQRTEQGDSAMYLCASSLLGDQPQHFGDGTRLSIL.

Only a few counts were recorded for this clone. This sequence joins TRBV30 and TRBJ2-5, with 10 bases aligning to TRBD2. Trimming at V came to 1 base and at J to 5 bases, leaving 4 bases not matched to a gene. CDR3 length equals 14 residues. CDR1 and CDR2 (germline): GTSNPN, SVGIG (reference sequence). For the CDR3, the DNA is TGTGCCTGGAGTGCGGCTAGCGGGAGTGAGACCCAGTACTTC. Residues: CAWSAASGSETQYF.

This clone was observed a few times. The rearrangement links TRBV10-3 to TRBJ2-5; D is ambiguous. The germline gives CDR1 ENHRY, CDR2 SYGVKD. V lost 6 bases, J lost 2 bases, and 10 bases lay in between. The CDR3 is 13 residues long. The CDR3 reads CAIRLGNQETQYF. CDR3 bases: TGTGCCATCAGACTCGGTAATCAAGAGACCCAGTACTTC.

The chain combines TRBV18 with TRBJ1-1; D ambiguous. The CDR3 spans 14 residues. V lost 5 bases to trimming and J lost 0 bases, with 10 bases between them. The germline CDR1 and CDR2 sequences are KGHSH and LQKENI. CDR3 nucleotide sequence: TGTGCCAGCTCATCTAGTTCTTTGAACACTGAAGCTTTCTTT. As protein: CASSSSSLNTEAFF. The entire variable domain, with the rest obtained from reference TRBV18 and TRBJ1-1, is as follows: NAGVMQNPRHLVRRRGQEARLRCSPMKGHSHVYWYRQLPEEGLKFMVYLQKENIIDESGMPKERFSAEFPKEGPSILRIQQVVRGDSAAYFCASSSSSLNTEAFFGQGTRLTVV.

J is TRBJ2-7 and V is TRBV7-2; the D is unclear. Trimming took off 5 bases at V and 7 bases at J, with 9 bases between the two ends. This CDR3 is 11 amino acids long. Germline CDR1 is SGHTA and CDR2 is FQGNSA. CDR3 sequence: CASSQTWEQYF. The CDR3 region has the DNA TGTGCCAGCAGCCAAACATGGGAGCAGTACTTC. Full variable domain (outside the CDR3, taken from reference TRBV7-2 and TRBJ2-7): GAGVSQSPSNKVTEKGKDVELRCDPISGHTALYWYRQSLGQGLEFLIYFQGNSAPDKSGLPSDRFSAERTGGSVSTLTIQRTQQEDSAVYLCASSQTWEQYFGPGTRLTVT.

The chain employs TRBV11-1 and TRBJ2-7; no clear D gene. CDR1 is SGHAT, CDR2 FQDESV, per germline (reference sequence). The CDR3 covers 15 residues. Trimming shortened V by 5 bases and J by 1 base, and 15 bases separated the two germline ends. CDR3 sequence (DNA): TGTGCCAGCAGCAAATCCGACCGGGCGTCCTACGAGCAGTACGTC. It codes for CASSKSDRASYEQYV.

For the CDR3, the DNA is TGTGCCAGCAGCTTAGGAGGGCTCGGCCCTAACTATGGCTACACCTTC. This codes for CASSLGGLGPNYGYTF. This sequence joins TRBV11-2 and TRBJ1-2; the D is unclear. The CDR3 is 16 residues long. Germline values: CDR1 SGHAT, CDR2 FQNNGV. V shed 1 base and J shed 0 bases, with 12 bases lying between them.

This clone appeared a few times. V is TRBV6-9 and J is TRBJ2-5, with D perhaps TRBD1 (5 bases). Per germline, CDR1 MNHGY and CDR2 SVAAGI. This CDR3 comprises 14 residues. V was clipped by 8 bases and J by 2 bases, with 15 bases between them. The CDR3, as DNA: TGTGCCAGCTCCCTAGGCAGGGCGCAAGAGACCCAGTACTTC. Amino acid sequence: CASSLGRAQETQYF.

This clone was observed a handful of times. The chain links TRBV5-1 to TRBJ2-3; D unresolved. This CDR3 region has 14 residues. Germline V lookup: CDR1 SGHRS, CDR2 YFSETQ. Trimming stripped 4 bases from V and 6 bases from J, with 15 bases between. The CDR3 here is CASSMGYSSDTQYF. DNA of the CDR3: TGCGCCAGCAGCATGGGGTATAGTTCGGATACGCAGTATTTT.

This clone was counted between two and nine times. The chain recombines TRBV5-6 with TRBJ2-5, with 8 positions matching TRBD1. Losses at the gene ends were 3 bases for V and 5 bases for J; bases not matched to a gene: 3. The CDR3 is made up of 13 amino acids. Germline V gene lookup returns CDR1 SGHDT and CDR2 YYEEEE. CDR3 region: CASSSRGRETQYF. CDR3 bases: TGTGCCAGCAGCTCCAGGGGGCGGGAGACCCAGTACTTC.

The chain uses TRBV19 and TRBJ1-4; 9 bases are a match to TRBD1. The J segment lost 11 bases and the V segment lost 5 bases, leaving 6 bases of the junction unmatched. The length of the CDR3 is 13 residues. Germline CDR1 LNHDA, CDR2 SQIVND (reference sequence). The CDR3 reads CASSQQGAEKLFF. The DNA for the CDR3 is TGTGCCAGTAGTCAACAGGGGGCAGAGAAACTGTTTTTT.

The V and J genes are TRBV5-4 and TRBJ2-5; 16 nucleotides line up with TRBD2. Trimming took 3 bases from V and 2 from J; bases not matched to a gene: 4. The germline V gene encodes CDR1 SGHNT and CDR2 YYREEE (reference sequence). CDR3 length: 17 residues. As DNA, the CDR3 is TGTGCCAGCAGCTCCGGGACTAGCGGGGGGGGACAAGAGACCCAGTACTTC. Protein product: CASSSGTSGGGQETQYF.

The rearrangement joins TRBV5-1 to TRBJ2-3; D gene uncertain. CDR1 and CDR2 from the germline V gene are SGHRS and YFSETQ. Trimming removed 0 bases from V and 6 bases from J, with 8 bases in between. CDR3 size: 13 residues. The CDR3 reads CASSLEIVDTQYF. In DNA form, the CDR3 reads TGCGCCAGCAGCTTGGAAATTGTGGATACGCAGTATTTT. The full variable domain, with the rest looked up from reference TRBV5-1 and TRBJ2-3, is KAGVTQTPRYLIKTRGQQVTLSCSPISGHRSVSWYQQTPGQGLQFLFEYFSETQRNKGNFPGRFSGRQFSNSRSEMNVSTLELGDSALYLCASSLEIVDTQYFGPGTRLTVL.